This TCR beta chain was captured by sequencing in a study of shared clonotypes between healthy human individuals. Study at large: Each donor's CD8 memory used one plate, CD8 naive two, each CD4 subset three.

The CDR3 is made up of 14 amino acids. Trimming removed 5 bases at V and 4 bases at J, with 14 bases between. Looked up from germline, CDR1 is LNHDA and CDR2 is SQIVND (reference sequence). CD45RO-negative cells were positively selected for CCR7, leaving out terminally differentiated effector memory CD45RA+ cells. TCRdb keeps only in-frame clones here, not all; method: immunoSEQ multiplex PCR. The data show around 2,000,000 clones, with approximately 94% seen just once and 1% to 1.5% held by the top ten. The gene calls are TRBV19 and TRBJ1-2, with D perhaps TRBD1 (5 bases). The TCR comes from a man younger than 35 in good health. The sequenced material came from naive CD8+ T cells sorted from blood. The CDR3 bases are TGTGCCAGTAGTCCGCCCAGTGGGGCCTATGGCTACACCTTC. This encodes CASSPPSGAYGYTF.